These T cell receptor beta chains were read from a single sample in a study of T cells after yellow fever vaccination. MiXCR, applied by TCRdb to the 5' RACE reads, yields one record per CDR3 protein. The sample holds a few hundred thousand distinct CDR3 sequences, 15% to 20% seen once. Sequences were derived from PBMCs, sampled 15 days after the yellow fever booster vaccination. These receptors all come from a man younger than 45 who received the YFV17D yellow fever vaccine. Each CDR3 is given with its conserved first and last residue. D genes are given only for firm matches. Only part of the rows carry a size: once, few, many, or a class if the clone is expanded.

j_gene	d_gene	v_gene	abundance	CDR3nt	CDR3aa
TRBJ2-1	-	TRBV28	few	TGTGCCAGCAGTCTTTTTCAGGGTCGCTATGAGCAGTTCTTC	CASSLFQGRYEQFF
TRBJ2-7	-	TRBV23-1	-	TGCGCCAGCAGTCAATCTGCGTCGCCCATAAACTACGAGCAGTACTTC	CASSQSASPINYEQYF
TRBJ2-1	TRBD2	TRBV19	-	TGTGCCAGTACCACGCTCTTCATAGCGGGGAGCGTCAATGAGCAGTTCTTC	CASTTLFIAGSVNEQFF
TRBJ2-5	-	TRBV2	-	TGTGCCAGCAGTGAGTACTTACAAGAGACCCAGTACTTC	CASSEYLQETQYF
TRBJ1-3	TRBD1	TRBV3-1	-	TGTGCCAGCAGCCGTGGCAGGGGGGCTGGAAACACCATATATTTT	CASSRGRGAGNTIYF
TRBJ2-5	TRBD1	TRBV12-3/TRBV12-4	-	TGTGCCAGCAGTCCGCAGACAGGGTTTGGGACCCAGTACTTC	CASSPQTGFGTQYF
TRBJ1-5	TRBD1	TRBV18	few	TGTGCCAGCTCACCACCGGGACAGGGGATAAATCAGCCCCAGCATTTT	CASSPPGQGINQPQHF
TRBJ2-7	-	TRBV20-1	-	TGCAGTGCTAGAGAGCAGGGGCACACCTACGAGCAGTACTTC	CSAREQGHTYEQYF
TRBJ2-7	TRBD2	TRBV6-2/TRBV6-3	few	TGTGCCAGCAGTTACTCCAGGGGGAGCGGACTAGCGGGAGAAAATTCCGTGCAGTACTTC	CASSYSRGSGLAGENSVQYF
TRBJ2-7	-	TRBV5-4	-	TGTGCCAGCAGCCCCCCGGGTGTCCACGAGCAGTACTTC	CASSPPGVHEQYF
TRBJ2-7	-	TRBV5-1	-	TGCGCCAGCAGCCGACACCAAACTAGGAACGAGCAGTACTTC	CASSRHQTRNEQYF
TRBJ2-7	-	TRBV12-3/TRBV12-4	few	TGTGCCAGCAGTCCGCGCGGAGCCCCCGCTTCCTACGAGCAGTACTTC	CASSPRGAPASYEQYF
TRBJ2-6	-	TRBV2	-	TGTGCCAGCAGTGTCCGCACAGGGCCTGGGGCCAACGTCCTGACTTTC	CASSVRTGPGANVLTF
TRBJ1-5	-	TRBV12-3/TRBV12-4	-	TGTGCCAGCAGTACAACAGGGAATCAGCCCCAGCATTTT	CASSTTGNQPQHF
TRBJ1-4	-	TRBV20-1	-	TGCAGTGCTAGCCCGGGAGGGGGGAATGAAAAACTGTTTTTT	CSASPGGGNEKLFF
TRBJ2-3	-	TRBV7-2	many	TGTGCCAGCAGCTTAAGGGGGGTGACAGATACGCAGTATTTT	CASSLRGVTDTQYF
TRBJ2-1	TRBD1	TRBV29-1	few	TGCAGCGCCGAATCGTTCGGACAGGGGCTCAATGAGCAGTTCTTC	CSAESFGQGLNEQFF
TRBJ2-1	-	TRBV29-1	-	TGCAGCGTTGTTACTGGGGGCGATGAGCAGTTCTTC	CSVVTGGDEQFF
TRBJ1-2	-	TRBV6-1	many	TGTGCCAGCAGTGAGGAACCCGGGGCCTTAGGCTACACCTTC	CASSEEPGALGYTF
TRBJ2-7	-	TRBV12-3/TRBV12-4	-	TGTGCCAGCAGCAACTGGGACCGCGGGGAGCAGTACTTC	CASSNWDRGEQYF
TRBJ2-7	-	TRBV7-9	few	TGTGCCAGCAGCCCGCAATACGAGCAGTACTTC	CASSPQYEQYF
TRBJ1-1	-	TRBV6-5	few	TGTGCCAGCAGTTACGAGAGCCATACTGAAGCTTTCTTT	CASSYESHTEAFF
TRBJ2-3	-	TRBV20-1	few	TGCAGTGCTTTCCGGGGACGGCGGCCAGATACGCAGTATTTT	CSAFRGRRPDTQYF
TRBJ2-1	-	TRBV29-1	-	TGCAGCGTTGAAGATACCCTCAATGAGCAGTTCTTC	CSVEDTLNEQFF
TRBJ2-7	TRBD2	TRBV11-1	-	TGTGCCAGCAGCCCAACCCGGACTAGCGGGGATAGGGATTACGAGCAGTACTTC	CASSPTRTSGDRDYEQYF
TRBJ2-7	-	TRBV20-1	-	TGCAGTGCTAGAGATCCGTTCGCACAGGGCTACGAGCAGTACTTC	CSARDPFAQGYEQYF
TRBJ2-7	-	TRBV20-1	-	TGCAGTGCTAAGCAGCCTCGGGACACATACGAGCAGTACTTC	CSAKQPRDTYEQYF
TRBJ2-7	-	TRBV5-1	-	TGCGCCAGCAGCTCTAGAGGGGGCGAGCAGTACTTC	CASSSRGGEQYF
TRBJ1-1	-	TRBV7-9	few	TGTGCCAGCAGCTTTGGATCCAGGGAGCCTAAAGCTTTCTTT	CASSFGSREPKAFF
TRBJ2-1	TRBD2	TRBV9	few	TGTGCCAGCAGCGTTCGGCCTAGCGGCTACAATGAGCAGTTCTTC	CASSVRPSGYNEQFF
TRBJ2-4	-	TRBV11-2	-	TGTGCCAGCAGCCCCGCCGGCGGGGTTGACATTCAGTACTTC	CASSPAGGVDIQYF
TRBJ2-7	-	TRBV5-4	few	TGTGCCAGCAGCCGATCGGGCGGAGCTACCTCCACCTACGAGCAGTACTTC	CASSRSGGATSTYEQYF
TRBJ1-2	-	TRBV7-2	few	TGTGCCAGCAGCTTACAGGGGCAGTATGGCTACACCTTC	CASSLQGQYGYTF